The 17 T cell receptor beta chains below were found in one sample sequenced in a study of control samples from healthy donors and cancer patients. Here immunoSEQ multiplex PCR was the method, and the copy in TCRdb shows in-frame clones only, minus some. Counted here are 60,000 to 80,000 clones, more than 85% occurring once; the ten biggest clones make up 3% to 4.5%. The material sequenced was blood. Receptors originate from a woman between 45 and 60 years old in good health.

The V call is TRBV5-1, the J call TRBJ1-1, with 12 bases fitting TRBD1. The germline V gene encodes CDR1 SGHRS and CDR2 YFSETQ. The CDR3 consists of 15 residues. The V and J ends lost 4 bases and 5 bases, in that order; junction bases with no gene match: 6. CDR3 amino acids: CASSGGTGGGTEAFF. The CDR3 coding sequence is TGCGCCAGCAGCGGAGGGACAGGGGGCGGGACTGAAGCTTTCTTT.

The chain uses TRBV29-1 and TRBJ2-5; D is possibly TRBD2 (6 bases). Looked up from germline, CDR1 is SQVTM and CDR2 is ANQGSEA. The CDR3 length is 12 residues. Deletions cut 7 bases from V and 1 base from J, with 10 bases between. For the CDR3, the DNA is TGCAGCGACCGGGACTTCCAAGAGACCCAGTACTTC. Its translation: CSDRDFQETQYF.

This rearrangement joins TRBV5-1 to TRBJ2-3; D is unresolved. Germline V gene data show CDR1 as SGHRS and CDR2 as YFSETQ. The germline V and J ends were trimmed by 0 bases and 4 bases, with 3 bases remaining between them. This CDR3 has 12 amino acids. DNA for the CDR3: TGCGCCAGCAGCTTGGATGCAGATACGCAGTATTTT. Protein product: CASSLDADTQYF.

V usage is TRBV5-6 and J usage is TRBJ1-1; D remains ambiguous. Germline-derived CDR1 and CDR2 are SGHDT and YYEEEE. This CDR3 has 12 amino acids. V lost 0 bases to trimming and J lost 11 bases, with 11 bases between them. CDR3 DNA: TGTGCCAGCAGCTTGGAAACAGCGGCCGCTTTCTTT. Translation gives CASSLETAAAFF. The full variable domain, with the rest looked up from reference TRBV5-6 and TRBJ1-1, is DAGVTQSPTHLIKTRGQQVTLRCSPKSGHDTVSWYQQALGQGPQFIFQYYEEEERQRGNFPDRFSGHQFPNYSSELNVNALLLGDSALYLCASSLETAAAFFGQGTRLTVV.

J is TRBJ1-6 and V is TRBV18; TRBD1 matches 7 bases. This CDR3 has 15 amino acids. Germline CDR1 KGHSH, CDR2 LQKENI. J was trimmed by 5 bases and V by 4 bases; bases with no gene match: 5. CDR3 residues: CASSRWTGDNSPLHF. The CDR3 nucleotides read TGTGCCAGCTCACGATGGACAGGAGATAATTCACCCCTCCACTTT.

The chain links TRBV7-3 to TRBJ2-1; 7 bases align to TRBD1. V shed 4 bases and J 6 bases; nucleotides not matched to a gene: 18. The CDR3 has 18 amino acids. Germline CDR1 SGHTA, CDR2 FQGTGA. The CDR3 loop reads CASSSWAGGVRSGNEQFF. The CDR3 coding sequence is TGTGCCAGCAGCTCCTGGGCAGGGGGTGTCCGATCAGGCAATGAGCAGTTCTTC.

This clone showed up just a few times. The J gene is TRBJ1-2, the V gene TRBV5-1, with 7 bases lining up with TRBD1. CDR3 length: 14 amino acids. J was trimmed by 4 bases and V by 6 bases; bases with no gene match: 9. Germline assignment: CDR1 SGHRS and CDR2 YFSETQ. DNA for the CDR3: TGCGCCAGCACAGCAGGGGGAATGAGCTATGGCTACACCTTC. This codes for CASTAGGMSYGYTF.

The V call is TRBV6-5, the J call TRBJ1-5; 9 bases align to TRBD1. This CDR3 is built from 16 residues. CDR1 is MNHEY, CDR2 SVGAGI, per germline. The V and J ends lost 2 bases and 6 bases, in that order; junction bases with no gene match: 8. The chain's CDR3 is CASSYVGTGLVQPQHF. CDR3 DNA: TGTGCCAGCAGTTACGTGGGGACAGGGTTGGTTCAGCCCCAGCATTTT.

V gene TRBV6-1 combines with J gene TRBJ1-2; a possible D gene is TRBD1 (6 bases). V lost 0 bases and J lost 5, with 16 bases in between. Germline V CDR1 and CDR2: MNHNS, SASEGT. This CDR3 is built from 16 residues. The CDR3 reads CASSEALTGWGYGYTF. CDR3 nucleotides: TGTGCCAGCAGTGAAGCGCTTACAGGGTGGGGGTATGGCTACACCTTC.

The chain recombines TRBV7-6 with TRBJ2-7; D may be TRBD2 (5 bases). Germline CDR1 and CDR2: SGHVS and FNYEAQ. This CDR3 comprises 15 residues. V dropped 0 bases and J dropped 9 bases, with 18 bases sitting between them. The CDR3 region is CASSLALGNAGPQYF. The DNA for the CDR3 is TGTGCCAGCAGCTTAGCCCTTGGAAACGCGGGTCCGCAGTACTTC.

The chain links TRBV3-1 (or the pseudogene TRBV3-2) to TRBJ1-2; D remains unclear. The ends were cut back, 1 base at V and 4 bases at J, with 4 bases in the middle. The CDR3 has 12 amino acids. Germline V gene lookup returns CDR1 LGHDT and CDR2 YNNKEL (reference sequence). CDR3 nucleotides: TGTGCCAGCAGCCAAGCATCCTATGGCTACACCTTC. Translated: CASSQASYGYTF.

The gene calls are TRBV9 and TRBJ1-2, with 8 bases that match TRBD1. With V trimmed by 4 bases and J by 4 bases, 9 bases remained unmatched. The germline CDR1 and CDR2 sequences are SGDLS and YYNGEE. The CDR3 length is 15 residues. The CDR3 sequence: CASSPQGGKSYGYTF. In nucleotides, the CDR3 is TGTGCCAGCAGCCCACAGGGGGGAAAGAGCTATGGCTACACCTTC.

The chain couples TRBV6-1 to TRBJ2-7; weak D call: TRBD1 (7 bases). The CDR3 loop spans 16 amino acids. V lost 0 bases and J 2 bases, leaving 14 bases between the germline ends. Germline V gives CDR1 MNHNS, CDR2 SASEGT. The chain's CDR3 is CASSEAGGRGPYEQYF. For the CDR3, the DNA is TGTGCCAGCAGTGAAGCGGGGGGTAGGGGGCCCTACGAGCAGTACTTC.

The CDR3 is CASRRTGGTNVLTF. As DNA, the CDR3 is TGTGCCAGTAGGCGGACAGGGGGGACCAACGTCCTGACTTTC. The chain uses TRBV19 and TRBJ2-6; TRBD1 matches 10 bases. The germline V gene encodes CDR1 LNHDA and CDR2 SQIVND (reference sequence). The CDR3 covers 14 residues. V lost 6 bases, J lost 8 bases, and 4 bases stayed unmatched. Drawing the rest from reference TRBV19 and TRBJ2-6, the complete variable domain is DGGITQSPKYLFRKEGQNVTLSCEQNLNHDAMYWYRQDPGQGLRLIYYSQIVNDFQKGDIAEGYSVSREKKESFPLTVTSAQKNPTAFYLCASRRTGGTNVLTFGAGSRLTVL.

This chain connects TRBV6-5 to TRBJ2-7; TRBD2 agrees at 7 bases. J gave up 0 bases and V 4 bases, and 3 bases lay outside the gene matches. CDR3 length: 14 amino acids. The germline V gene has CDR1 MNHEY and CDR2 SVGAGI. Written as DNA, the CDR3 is TGTGCCAGCAGTTCCCCGGGGGGCTCCTACGAGCAGTACTTC. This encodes CASSSPGGSYEQYF.

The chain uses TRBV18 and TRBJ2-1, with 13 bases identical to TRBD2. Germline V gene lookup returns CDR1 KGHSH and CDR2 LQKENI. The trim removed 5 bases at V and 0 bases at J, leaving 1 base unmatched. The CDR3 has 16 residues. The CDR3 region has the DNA TGTGCCAGCTCAAGGACTAGCGGGAGCTCCTACAATGAGCAGTTCTTC. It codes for CASSRTSGSSYNEQFF.

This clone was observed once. Here the CDR3 reads CASSYLGTSPLNEQFF. CDR3 in DNA: TGTGCCAGCAGTTACCTCGGGACTAGTCCCCTCAATGAGCAGTTCTTC. The chain links TRBV6-2 or TRBV6-3 to TRBJ2-1, with TRBD2 identical over 8 bases. The V and J ends lost 2 bases and 6 bases, in that order; junction bases with no gene match: 9. The CDR3 runs to 16 residues. From germline, CDR1 is MNHEY and CDR2 SVGEGT.